A selection of T cell receptor beta chains follows, all from one sample in a study of blood T cell repertoires in COVID-19. Produced via immunoSEQ multiplex PCR; TCRdb's table is partial and in-frame only. The sample lists 260,000 or so clones, roughly 80% occurring once. The sequencing input was PBMCs or T cells enriched from blood (not recorded which). These receptors came from a woman between 40 and 55 years old who had been exposed to COVID-19. Both conserved end residues are part of each CDR3. The order of the fields is V gene, clone size, J gene, D gene, CDR3 DNA, CDR3 protein. The D gene is left open where the match is weak. Size is stated for part of the rows, as once, few or many counts, or as a class when the clone is expanded.

TRBV18,NA,TRBJ1-1,NA,TGTGCCAGCTCACCTGGAACAGTGGACACTGAAGCTTTCTTT,CASSPGTVDTEAFF
TRBV2,NA,TRBJ2-3,TRBD1,TGTGCCAGCAGCCCCAGACAGGGTAGCACAGATACGCAGTATTTT,CASSPRQGSTDTQYF
TRBV19,NA,TRBJ1-4,TRBD1,TGTGCCACCTCTTTTGCTTCGGGGACAGGGGATGAAAAACTGTTTTTT,CATSFASGTGDEKLFF
TRBV20-1,NA,TRBJ2-1,NA,TGCAGTGCTAGTGTCAGCGAGATCTACAATGAGCAGTTCTTC,CSASVSEIYNEQFF
TRBV2,NA,TRBJ1-1,NA,TGTGCCAGCAGCGGAGATATGTCGGCTTTCTTT,CASSGDMSAFF
TRBV19,NA,TRBJ2-7,NA,TGTGCCAGTAGTATAGCGGACAGGAGGGCCTACGAGCAGTACTTC,CASSIADRRAYEQYF
TRBV11-1,NA,TRBJ2-5,NA,TGTGCCAGCAGCTTCCGGGACACCGGTAAAGAGACCCAGTACTTC,CASSFRDTGKETQYF
TRBV4-3,few,TRBJ2-3,NA,TGCGCCAGCAGCCCATACTTGGACAGCCCTAGCACAGATACGCAGTATTTT,CASSPYLDSPSTDTQYF
TRBV4-1,NA,TRBJ1-2,TRBD1,TGCGCCAGCAGCTTCCAGGGGGCGGGAGGCTACACCTTC,CASSFQGAGGYTF
TRBV10-3,NA,TRBJ1-1,NA,TGTGCCATCAGTGACGTGAACACTGAAGCTTTCTTT,CAISDVNTEAFF
TRBV5-1,NA,TRBJ1-1,TRBD1,TGCGCCAGCAGCTTGATTTACAGGGGGAACACTGAAGCTTTCTTT,CASSLIYRGNTEAFF
TRBV7-3,NA,TRBJ2-2,NA,TGTGCCAGCAGCCAGTACACCGGGGAGCTGTTTTTT,CASSQYTGELFF
TRBV11-2,NA,TRBJ2-1,TRBD2,TGTGCCAGCAGCCCCCGACTAGCGGGGCAGATCTACAATGAGCAGTTCTTC,CASSPRLAGQIYNEQFF
TRBV2,NA,TRBJ1-3,NA,TGTGCCAGCAACGACGGGGGGTCCGGAAACACCATATATTTT,CASNDGGSGNTIYF
TRBV2,NA,TRBJ1-3,NA,TGTGCCAGCAGTAGATGGGGCCAATCCTCTGGAAACACCATATATTTT,CASSRWGQSSGNTIYF
TRBV2,NA,TRBJ1-6,NA,TGTGCCAGCAGGGTACAGGGATTTTCACCCCTCCACTTT,CASRVQGFSPLHF
TRBV5-1,NA,TRBJ1-1,TRBD1,TGCGCCAGCAGCTTGGGCCCCCTGGACAGGGGTAGAGCTTTCTTT,CASSLGPLDRGRAFF
TRBV5-5,NA,TRBJ1-5,NA,TGTGCCAGCAGCTTAGATCTCGGGAATCAGCCCCAGCATTTT,CASSLDLGNQPQHF
TRBV7-9,NA,TRBJ1-2,TRBD1,TGTGCCAGCAGCCTTGATACGACAGGGTATGGCTACACCTTC,CASSLDTTGYGYTF
TRBV29-1,NA,TRBJ1-1,TRBD1,TGCAGCGTCCGGACAGGGCGGAACACTGAAGCTTTCTTT,CSVRTGRNTEAFF
TRBV2,NA,TRBJ2-2,NA,TGTGCCAGCACACAGGGGAACACCGGGGAGCTGTTTTTT,CASTQGNTGELFF
TRBV7-3,NA,TRBJ2-1,TRBD2,TGTGCCAGCAGCTCGGGACTAGCGGCTTCCGTCAGTGAGCAGTTCTTC,CASSSGLAASVSEQFF
TRBV18,NA,TRBJ1-1,TRBD1,TGTGCCAGCTCGGAGGACAGGGACACTGAAGCTTTCTTT,CASSEDRDTEAFF
TRBV15,NA,TRBJ2-7,NA,TGTGCCACCAGCAGAGAGAGGTCTGGGGCCGGATCCTACGAGCAGTACTTC,CATSRERSGAGSYEQYF
TRBV5-1,NA,TRBJ2-3,TRBD2,TGCGCCAGCAGGACGAACAGCGGGGTAGGGACAGATACGCAGTATTTT,CASRTNSGVGTDTQYF
TRBV5-1,NA,TRBJ2-2,TRBD2,TGCGCCAGCAGCTTCTTAGCGGGGGGGATCACCGGGGAGCTGTTTTTT,CASSFLAGGITGELFF
TRBV6-2/TRBV6-3,NA,TRBJ1-3,NA,TGTGCCAGCAGCCCCCTTGGTGTGGCCGGAAACACCATATATTTT,CASSPLGVAGNTIYF
TRBV5-1,NA,TRBJ2-5,TRBD2,TGCGCCAGCAGCGCCGGGGGGTTACAAGAGATCCAGTACTTC,CASSAGGLQEIQYF
TRBV5-6,NA,TRBJ1-6,NA,TGTGCCAGCAGCTTGAAAGTCCGGGGAATGAGCTCCTATAATTCACCCCTCCACTTT,CASSLKVRGMSSYNSPLHF
TRBV4-3,once,TRBJ2-1,TRBD2,TGCGCCAGCAGCCATGGGCCCCTAGCGGTTGAGCAGTTCTTC,CASSHGPLAVEQFF
TRBV5-1,NA,TRBJ2-3,NA,TGCGCCAGCAGCAAACGATTATCAGACTCAGATACGCAGTATTTT,CASSKRLSDSDTQYF
TRBV6-5,NA,TRBJ1-5,NA,TGTGCCAGCAGTTACTCGATCGGTGGCAATCAGCCCCAGCATTTT,CASSYSIGGNQPQHF
TRBV30,NA,TRBJ2-3,NA,TGTGCCTGGGGCCCCGCATATGGTACAGGAGATACGCAGTATTTT,CAWGPAYGTGDTQYF
TRBV9,NA,TRBJ2-2,NA,TGTGCCAGCAGCGTAGTGGGGAGTGGCACCGGGGAGCTGTTTTTT,CASSVVGSGTGELFF
TRBV6-2/TRBV6-3,once,TRBJ1-1,TRBD1,TGTGCCAGCAGTTTCTATCTCGGGCCAGGGGGAGCTTTCTTT,CASSFYLGPGGAFF
TRBV6-5,NA,TRBJ2-2,TRBD1,TGTGCCAGCAGTTACCAACAGGGGGAAACCGGGGAGCTGTTTTTT,CASSYQQGETGELFF
TRBV10-3,once,TRBJ2-2,TRBD2,TGTGCCATACGGACTAGCGGGGGTACGAACACCGGGGAGCTGTTTTTT,CAIRTSGGTNTGELFF
TRBV30,few,TRBJ1-5,NA,TGTGCCTGGAGTGTCCGGAGGAATCAGCCCCAGCATTTT,CAWSVRRNQPQHF
TRBV6-2/TRBV6-3,few,TRBJ1-2,NA,TGTGCCAGCAGTTACGATGGGGCGAAAGCTGGAGGCTACACCTTC,CASSYDGAKAGGYTF
TRBV2,NA,TRBJ2-3,TRBD2,TGTGCCAGCACTGGACTAGCTTCTTTTCCAGATACGCAGTATTTT,CASTGLASFPDTQYF